This T cell receptor (beta chain) originates from a study of beta chain features in type 1 diabetes. Markers CD45RO/CCR7/CD25/CD127/CD95/CD27 served to sort CD4+ naive, central memory, regulatory and stem cell-like memory cells. All sorted populations exceeded 95% purity. Regarding this clone: Its antigen is as yet unknown.

Whole-study results and caveats: TCRB CDR3 length was moderately but significantly reduced in all four CD4+ subsets of Type 1 diabetes patients. Among type 1 diabetes patients, VDJ junctions had fewer insertions and more deletions.

The study reverse transcribed the entire isolated RNA, so it sequenced expressed TCRB transcripts. Using immunoSEQ multiplex PCR, the repertoire was profiled, and TCRdb retains in-frame clones only, with some absent. The sample records over 500,000 clones, 15% to 17% being singletons. The sample comprised naive CD4+ T cells from blood. This clonotype originated in a man aged 18-30 years in good health.

The CDR3: CASSEISLGETQYF. In nucleotides, the CDR3 is TGTGCCAGCAGTGAAATCAGCCTTGGAGAGACCCAGTACTTC. The V gene is TRBV25-1, the J gene TRBJ2-5; D call uncertain. V was pared by 2 bases and J by 4 bases, with 11 bases between. Germline CDR1 MGHDK, CDR2 SYGVNS. The CDR3 spans 14 residues.